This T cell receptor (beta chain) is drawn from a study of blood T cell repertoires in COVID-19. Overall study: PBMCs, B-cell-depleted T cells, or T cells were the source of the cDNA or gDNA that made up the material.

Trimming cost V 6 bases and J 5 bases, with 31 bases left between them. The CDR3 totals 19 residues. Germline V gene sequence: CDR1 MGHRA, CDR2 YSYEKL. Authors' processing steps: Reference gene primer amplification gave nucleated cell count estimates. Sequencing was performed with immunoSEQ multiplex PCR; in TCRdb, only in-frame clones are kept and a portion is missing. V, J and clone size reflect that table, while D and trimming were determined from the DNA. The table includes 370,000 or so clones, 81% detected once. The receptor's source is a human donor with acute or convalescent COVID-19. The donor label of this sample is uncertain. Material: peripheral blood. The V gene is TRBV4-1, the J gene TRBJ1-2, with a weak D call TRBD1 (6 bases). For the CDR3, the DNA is TGCGCCAGCAGTTTCTGGGGGGGGGCCCGTAAAGGATCCATGTATGGCTACACCTTC. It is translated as CASSFWGGARKGSMYGYTF.